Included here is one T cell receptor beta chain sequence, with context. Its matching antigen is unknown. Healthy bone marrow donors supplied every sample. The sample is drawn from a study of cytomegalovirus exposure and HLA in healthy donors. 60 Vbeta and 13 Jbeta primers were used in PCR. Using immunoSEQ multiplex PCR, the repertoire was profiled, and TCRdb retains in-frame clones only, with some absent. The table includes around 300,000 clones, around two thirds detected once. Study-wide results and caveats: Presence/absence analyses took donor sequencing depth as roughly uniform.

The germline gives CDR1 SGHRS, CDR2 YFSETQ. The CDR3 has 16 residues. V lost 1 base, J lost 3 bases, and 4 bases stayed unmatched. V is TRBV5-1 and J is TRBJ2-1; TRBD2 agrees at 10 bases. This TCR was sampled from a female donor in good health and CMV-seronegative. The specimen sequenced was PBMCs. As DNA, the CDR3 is TGCGCCAGCAGCTTGTCTCCTAGCGGGAGCTACAATGAGCAGTTCTTC. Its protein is CASSLSPSGSYNEQFF.